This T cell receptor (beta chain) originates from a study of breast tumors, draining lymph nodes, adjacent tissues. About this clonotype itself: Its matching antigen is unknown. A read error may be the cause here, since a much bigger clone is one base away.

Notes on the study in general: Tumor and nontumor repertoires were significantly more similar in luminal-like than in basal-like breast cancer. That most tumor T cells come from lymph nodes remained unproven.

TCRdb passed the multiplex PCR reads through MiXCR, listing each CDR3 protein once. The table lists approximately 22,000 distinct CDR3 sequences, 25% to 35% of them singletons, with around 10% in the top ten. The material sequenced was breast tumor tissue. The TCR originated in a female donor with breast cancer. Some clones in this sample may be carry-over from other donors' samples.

The CDR3 DNA reads as TGTGTCAGCAGTGCGCACCGGGATGAGGACTACGAGCAGCACTTC. Residues: CVSSAHRDEDYEQHF. The J gene is TRBJ2-7, the V gene TRBV25-1; TRBD2 might be the D (6 bases). The CDR3 has 15 amino acids. Looked up from germline, CDR1 is MGHDK and CDR2 is SYGVNS.